The 12 T cell receptor beta chains in this list originate from one sample, sequenced in a study of cytomegalovirus exposure and HLA in healthy donors (TCRdb year 2017). Receptor libraries were prepared by the immunoSEQ multiplex PCR assay. For the multiplex PCR, a mixture combining 60 forward primers for TCR Vbeta segments and 13 reverse primers for TCR Jbeta segments was used. The source is immuneACCESS, and TCRdb retained only in-frame sequences with V and J called. Part of the clones is not carried over; for the studies checked, unresolved V genes explain less than half of this, and the remainder is unexplained. Counted in this sample were more than 95,000 clones; over 9% of them appeared once. The top ten clones comprise approximately 6.1% of the sample. The sequenced sample was PBMCs. The receptors come from a man aged 40-49 years in good health and CMV-seropositive.

This chain connects TRBV4-1 to TRBJ1-1; D might be TRBD1 (5 bases). From germline, CDR1 is MGHRA and CDR2 YSYEKL. CDR3 length: 14 amino acids. V was cut by 5 bases and J by 1 base, with 11 bases left in between. CDR3 DNA sequence: TGCGCCAGCAGCGTAAGCAGGGCGAACACTGAAGCTTTCTTT. This gives the protein CASSVSRANTEAFF.

This clone was seen a handful of times. The chain uses TRBV28 and TRBJ1-2; perhaps TRBD1 as D (5 bases). The CDR3 length is 12 residues. The V end was cut by 5 bases, the J end by 2 bases, with 6 bases between. Germline V gene data show CDR1 as MDHEN and CDR2 as SYDVKM. CDR3 in amino acids: CASSPGNYGYTF. The CDR3 DNA sequence: TGTGCCAGCAGTCCAGGGAACTATGGCTACACCTTC.

The gene calls are TRBV9 and TRBJ2-1, with 10 bases that match TRBD2. V shed 4 bases and J 2 bases; nucleotides not matched to a gene: 6. In germline, CDR1 is SGDLS, CDR2 YYNGEE. The CDR3 is 16 amino acids. The CDR3 region has the DNA TGTGCCAGCAGCCCCCGGACTAGCGGCCCCTACAATGAGCAGTTCTTC. Translating it yields CASSPRTSGPYNEQFF.

This clone was detected only a few times. This chain joins TRBV4-1 and TRBJ2-1, with 10 bases matching TRBD2. The CDR3 contains 15 residues. Unmatched junction bases numbered 6, after V lost 4 bases and J lost 6 bases. CDR1 MGHRA and CDR2 YSYEKL come from the germline V gene. CDR3 sequence reads: CASSPLAGVSNEQFF. CDR3 nucleotides: TGCGCCAGCAGCCCCCTAGCGGGAGTATCCAATGAGCAGTTCTTC.

There are a few counts of this clone. Other DNA sequences in this specimen translate into the identical CDR3. The CDR3 is CASSLTGGGYTF. The CDR3, as DNA: TGTGCCAGCAGCTTAACAGGGGGTGGCTACACCTTC. The chain couples TRBV13 to TRBJ1-2; TRBD1 aligns across 8 bases. The CDR3 runs 12 residues. Looked up from germline, CDR1 is PRHDT and CDR2 is FYEKMQ (reference sequence). The J segment lost 7 bases and the V segment lost 2 bases, leaving 0 bases of the junction unmatched.

This chain joins TRBV28 and TRBJ2-7, with TRBD2 matching 9 bases. Germline V lookup: CDR1 MDHEN, CDR2 SYDVKM. Losses at the gene ends were 6 bases for V and 6 bases for J; bases not matched to a gene: 12. The CDR3 runs to 15 residues. CDR3 DNA: TGTGCCAGCAGAGTCTCCGCGGGGGGGTTTCTCGAGCAGTACTTC. It codes for CASRVSAGGFLEQYF.

The table lists this clone with a few counts. V usage is TRBV30 and J usage is TRBJ1-1; tentatively, D is TRBD1 (6 bases). The CDR3 has 15 residues. Trimming pared 4 bases from V and 1 base from J, leaving 16 bases between. Germline assignment: CDR1 GTSNPN and CDR2 SVGIG (reference sequence). The CDR3 DNA reads as TGTGCCTGGACCCCCTTACAGGGAAGGAACACTGAAGCTTTCTTT. Translating it yields CAWTPLQGRNTEAFF.

The chain joins TRBV28 to TRBJ2-1, with TRBD2 matching 7 bases. Germline assignment: CDR1 MDHEN and CDR2 SYDVKM. The CDR3 runs to 17 residues. Trimming at V came to 2 bases and at J to 4 bases, leaving 11 bases not matched to a gene. The DNA for the CDR3 is TGTGCCAGCAGTTTAGGTGCGTTGCTAGCGGAATACAATGAGCAGTTCTTC. Amino acid sequence: CASSLGALLAEYNEQFF.

This clone was counted only a few times. V gene TRBV7-2 combines with J gene TRBJ2-7; D gene unclear. The CDR3 sequence is 11 residues long. The germline CDR1 and CDR2 sequences are SGHTA and FQGNSA. Trimming left V 5 bases short and J 2 bases short, with 4 bases between. The CDR3 loop reads CASSPAYEQYF. In DNA form, the CDR3 reads TGTGCCAGCAGCCCTGCCTACGAGCAGTACTTC.

A word on this clone: Being one base from a much bigger clone, this may be a read error. The V and J genes are TRBV10-3 and TRBJ2-5, with TRBD2 matching over 9 bases. The DNA end favors TRBJ2-7, so the J call may be wrong. CDR3 length: 14 amino acids. CDR1 ENHRY and CDR2 SYGVKD come from the germline V gene. CDR3 sequence (DNA): TGTGCCATCAGTAGGAATAGCGGGAGCTACGAGCAGTACTTC. It encodes CAISRNSGSYEQYF.

This clone was counted between two and nine times. The chain is built from TRBV27 and TRBJ1-5; D is unclear. CDR3 length equals 13 residues. CDR1 MNHEY and CDR2 SMNVEV come from the germline V gene (reference sequence). Trimming shortened V by 5 bases and J by 4 bases, and 9 bases separated the two germline ends. CDR3 loop: CASSPVPNQPQHF. CDR3 in DNA: TGTGCCAGCAGTCCTGTCCCGAATCAGCCCCAGCATTTT.

This clone occurred a few times. The CDR3, as DNA: TGTGCCAGCAGCTGGGGGACTAGCGGGGTGAATGAGCAGTTCTTC. This sequence encodes CASSWGTSGVNEQFF. The chain has TRBV5-6 and TRBJ2-1; 13 positions agree with TRBD2. The V segment lost 3 bases and the J segment 7 bases; nucleotides outside the gene matches: 4. CDR1 is SGHDT and CDR2 is YYEEEE in the germline V gene. CDR3 length: 15 residues.